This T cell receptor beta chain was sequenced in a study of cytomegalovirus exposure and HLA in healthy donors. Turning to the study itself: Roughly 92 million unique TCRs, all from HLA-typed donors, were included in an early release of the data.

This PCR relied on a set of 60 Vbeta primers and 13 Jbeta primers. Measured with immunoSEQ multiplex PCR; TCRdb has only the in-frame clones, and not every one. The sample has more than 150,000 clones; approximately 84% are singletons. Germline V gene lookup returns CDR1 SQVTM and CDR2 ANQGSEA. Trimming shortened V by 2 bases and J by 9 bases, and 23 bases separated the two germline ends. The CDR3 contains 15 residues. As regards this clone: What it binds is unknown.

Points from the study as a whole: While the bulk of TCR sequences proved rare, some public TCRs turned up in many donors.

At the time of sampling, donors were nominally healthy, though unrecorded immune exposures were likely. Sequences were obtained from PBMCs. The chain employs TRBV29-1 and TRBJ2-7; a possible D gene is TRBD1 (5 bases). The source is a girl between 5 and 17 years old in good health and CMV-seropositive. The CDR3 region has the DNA TGCAGCGTTGAAACGAGCCAGGGTGCAGTCGAAGTGCAGTACTTC. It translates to CSVETSQGAVEVQYF.